Sequencing of this TCR beta chain was carried out in a study of identical twins. General study results and limits: Conclusions were based on cross-sectional statistical analysis, without following the same donors. There was more out-of-frame TCR alpha sharing in monozygotic twins than models estimated.

A single record per CDR3 protein comes from TCRdb applying MiXCR to the 5' RACE reads. The sample records 500,000 or so distinct CDR3 sequences, 13% to 15% being singletons. The CDR3 loop spans 14 amino acids. V was shortened by 3 bases and J by 5 bases, with 13 bases between the two germline ends. This clonotype was detected a few times. The antigen remains undetermined. These data were also reused for a study on yellow fever vaccine responses in identical twins.

The sequence derives from a young woman in good health. Material for sequencing was CD4+ T cells sorted from blood. The chain links TRBV12-3 or TRBV12-4 to TRBJ2-5; TRBD1 or TRBD2 may be the D gene (6 bases each). Written as DNA, the CDR3 is TGTGCCAGCAGTTTTTCGGGGGCGTGGGAGACCCAGTACTTC. Translation gives CASSFSGAWETQYF.